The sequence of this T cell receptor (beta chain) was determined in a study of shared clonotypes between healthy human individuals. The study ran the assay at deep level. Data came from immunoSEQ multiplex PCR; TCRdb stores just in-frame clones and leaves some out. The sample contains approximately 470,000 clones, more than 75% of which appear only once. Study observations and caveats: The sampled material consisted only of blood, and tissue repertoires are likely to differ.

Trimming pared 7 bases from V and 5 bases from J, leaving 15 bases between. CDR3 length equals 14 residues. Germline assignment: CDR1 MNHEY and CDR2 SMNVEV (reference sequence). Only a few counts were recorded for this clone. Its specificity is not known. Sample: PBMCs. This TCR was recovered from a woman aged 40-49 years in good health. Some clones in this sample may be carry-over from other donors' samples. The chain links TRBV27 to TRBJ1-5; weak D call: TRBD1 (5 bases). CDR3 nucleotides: TGTGCCAGCAAAGGGACCGAGTTTGATCAGCCCCAGCATTTT. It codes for CASKGTEFDQPQHF.